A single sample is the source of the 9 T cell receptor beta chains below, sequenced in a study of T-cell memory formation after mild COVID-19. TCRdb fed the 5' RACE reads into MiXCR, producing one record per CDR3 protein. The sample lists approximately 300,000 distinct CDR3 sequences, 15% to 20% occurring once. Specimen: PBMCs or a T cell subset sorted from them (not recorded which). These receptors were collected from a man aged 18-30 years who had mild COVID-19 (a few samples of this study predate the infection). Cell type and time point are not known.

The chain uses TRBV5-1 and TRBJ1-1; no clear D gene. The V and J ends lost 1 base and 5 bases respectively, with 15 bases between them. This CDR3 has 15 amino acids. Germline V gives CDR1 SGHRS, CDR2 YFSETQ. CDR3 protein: CASSLRGPGLTEAFF. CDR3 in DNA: TGCGCCAGCAGCTTGAGAGGGCCGGGTCTGACTGAAGCTTTCTTT.

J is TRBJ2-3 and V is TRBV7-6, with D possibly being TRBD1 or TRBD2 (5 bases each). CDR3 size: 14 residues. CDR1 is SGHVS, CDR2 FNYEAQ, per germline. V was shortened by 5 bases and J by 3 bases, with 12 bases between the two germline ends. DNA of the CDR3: TGTGCCAGCAGCATACTAGGGGCTACAGATACGCAGTATTTT. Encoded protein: CASSILGATDTQYF.

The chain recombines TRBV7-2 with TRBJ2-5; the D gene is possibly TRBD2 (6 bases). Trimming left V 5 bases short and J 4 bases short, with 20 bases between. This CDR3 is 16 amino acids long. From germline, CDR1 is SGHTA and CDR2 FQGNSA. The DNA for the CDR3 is TGTGCCAGCAGCCTAACGAGGGGAGGATGGGTAGAGACCCAGTACTTC. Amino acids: CASSLTRGGWVETQYF.

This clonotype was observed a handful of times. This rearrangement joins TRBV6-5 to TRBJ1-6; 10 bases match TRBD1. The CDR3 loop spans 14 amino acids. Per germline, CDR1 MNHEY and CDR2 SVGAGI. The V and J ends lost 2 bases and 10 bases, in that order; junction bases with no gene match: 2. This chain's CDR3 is CASSYGQGESPLHF. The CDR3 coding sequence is TGTGCCAGCAGTTACGGACAGGGGGAATCACCCCTCCACTTT.

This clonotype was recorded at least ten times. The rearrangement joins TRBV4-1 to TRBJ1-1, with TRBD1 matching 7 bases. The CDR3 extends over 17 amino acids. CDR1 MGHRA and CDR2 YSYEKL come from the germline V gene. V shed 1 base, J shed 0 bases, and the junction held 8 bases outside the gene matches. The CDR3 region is CASSQAPGTEMNTEAFF. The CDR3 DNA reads TGCGCCAGCAGCCAAGCCCCCGGGACAGAGATGAACACTGAAGCTTTCTTT.

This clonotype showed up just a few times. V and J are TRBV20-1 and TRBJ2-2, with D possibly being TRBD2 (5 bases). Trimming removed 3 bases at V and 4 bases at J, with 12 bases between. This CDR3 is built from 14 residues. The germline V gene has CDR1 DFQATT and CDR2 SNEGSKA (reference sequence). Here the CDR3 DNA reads TGCAGTGCTAGTCACCGGAGCGGCACCGGGGAGCTGTTTTTT. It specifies CSASHRSGTGELFF.

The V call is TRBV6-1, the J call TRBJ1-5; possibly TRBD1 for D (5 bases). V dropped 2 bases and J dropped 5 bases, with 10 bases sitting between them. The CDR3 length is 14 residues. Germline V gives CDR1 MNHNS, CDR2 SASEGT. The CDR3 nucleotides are TGTGCCAGCAGTGAACAGGGTAGTTATCAGCCCCAGCATTTT. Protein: CASSEQGSYQPQHF.

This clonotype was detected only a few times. As DNA, the CDR3 is TGCAGTGCCCCAGGGAGTAATGAAAAACTGTTTTTT. It is translated as CSAPGSNEKLFF. The chain is built from TRBV20-1 and TRBJ1-4; perhaps TRBD1 as D (5 bases). The CDR3 totals 12 residues. V shed 6 bases and J shed 4 bases, with 9 bases lying between them. The germline CDR1 and CDR2 sequences are DFQATT and SNEGSKA (reference sequence).

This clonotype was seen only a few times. The CDR3 protein is CASSSNWAVHEQYV. In DNA, the CDR3 is TGTGCCAGCAGCTCAAACTGGGCAGTCCACGAGCAGTACGTC. V gene TRBV11-1 combines with J gene TRBJ2-7, with unresolved D. Germline V lookup: CDR1 SGHAT, CDR2 FQDESV (reference sequence). V lost 4 bases and J 5 bases, leaving 15 bases between the germline ends. CDR3 length equals 14 residues.